The 14 T cell receptor beta chains presented below share a single source sample, sequenced in a study of cytomegalovirus exposure and HLA in healthy donors. Primers for the PCR totalled 60 Vbeta and 13 Jbeta. Assay used: immunoSEQ multiplex PCR; TCRdb lists only in-frame clones, some missing. This repertoire shows more than 80,000 clones, 70% to 80% found once; its top ten account for roughly 3.7%. Specimen: PBMCs. The receptor source for this set is a man between 60 and 75 years old in good health and CMV-seronegative.

The chain joins TRBV10-3 to TRBJ2-7, with 9 bases aligning to TRBD1. This CDR3 spans 14 amino acids. The junction had 7 bases not matched to a gene; V was cut back by 6 bases and J by 4 bases. The germline V gene encodes CDR1 ENHRY and CDR2 SYGVKD. The CDR3: CAIRGTGKGYEQYF. CDR3 in DNA: TGTGCCATCAGAGGGACAGGGAAGGGGTACGAGCAGTACTTC.

The genes are TRBV11-3 and TRBJ2-3; a weak D match, TRBD2 (6 bases). CDR1 SGHNT and CDR2 YENEEA come from the germline V gene. There are 15 residues in the CDR3. Trimming removed 1 base at V and 0 bases at J, with 8 bases between. The CDR3 is CASSLGGASTDTQYF. The CDR3 region has the DNA TGTGCCAGCAGCTTAGGCGGGGCCAGCACAGATACGCAGTATTTT. The variable domain in full, completed from reference TRBV11-3 and TRBJ2-3, reads EAGVVQSPRYKIIEKKQPVAFWCNPISGHNTLYWYLQNLGQGPELLIRYENEEAVDDSQLPKDRFSAERLKGVDSTLKIQPAELGDSAVYLCASSLGGASTDTQYFGPGTRLTVL.

In DNA form, the CDR3 reads TGTGCCAGCAGCCGGGAGCCATATAATTCACCCCTCCACTTT. This gives the protein CASSREPYNSPLHF. The chain carries TRBV7-9 and TRBJ1-6, with unresolved D. The germline V and J ends were trimmed by 5 bases and 4 bases, with 9 bases remaining between them. The germline V gene encodes CDR1 SEHNR and CDR2 FQNEAQ (reference sequence). This CDR3 has 14 amino acids.

This clone occurred once. V gene TRBV19 combines with J gene TRBJ1-5; D perhaps matches TRBD1 (6 bases). V was trimmed by 5 bases and J by 3 bases, leaving 14 bases between them. This CDR3 spans 15 amino acids. CDR1 is LNHDA and CDR2 is SQIVND in the germline V gene (reference sequence). Here the CDR3 DNA reads TGTGCCAGTAGTCCCTCGAGACAGGTCAATCAGCCCCAGCATTTT. Its protein is CASSPSRQVNQPQHF.

The chain recombines TRBV5-5 with TRBJ1-5, with 9 bases fitting TRBD1. The CDR3 consists of 15 residues. CDR1 is SGHKS and CDR2 is YYEKEE in the germline V gene (reference sequence). V shed 4 bases, J shed 4 bases, and the junction held 6 bases outside the gene matches. This chain's CDR3 is CASSGGQGTNQPQHF. The CDR3 DNA is TGTGCCAGCAGCGGCGGACAGGGGACTAATCAGCCCCAGCATTTT.

The chain combines TRBV6-6 with TRBJ2-7, with TRBD2 as a possible D gene (6 bases). Germline V gives CDR1 MNHNY, CDR2 SVGAGI (reference sequence). This CDR3 contains 15 residues. The V end was cut by 0 bases, the J end by 3 bases, with 12 bases between. The CDR3 region is CASSYSGGEDYEQYF. In DNA form, the CDR3 reads TGTGCCAGCAGTTACTCGGGTGGGGAGGACTACGAGCAGTACTTC.

V is TRBV19 and J is TRBJ2-1; 8 bases map to TRBD1. The CDR3 runs to 14 residues. After removal of 6 bases from V and 6 bases from J, the junction contained 7 bases not matched to a gene. Looked up from germline, CDR1 is LNHDA and CDR2 is SQIVND (reference sequence). The CDR3 is CASRDDRGINEQFF. CDR3 nucleotides: TGTGCCAGTAGGGATGACAGGGGTATCAATGAGCAGTTCTTC.

The chain has TRBV5-1 and TRBJ1-1, with D maybe TRBD1 (5 bases). This CDR3 region has 14 residues. In germline, CDR1 is SGHRS, CDR2 YFSETQ. With 1 base removed from V and 2 bases from J, the gap between germline ends came to 9 bases. The CDR3 protein is CASSLWQGNTEAFF. The CDR3 bases are TGCGCCAGCAGCTTGTGGCAGGGAAACACTGAAGCTTTCTTT.

V is TRBV4-3 and J is TRBJ1-2; the D is unclear. Trimming left V 0 bases short and J 7 bases short, with 12 bases between. There are 14 residues in the CDR3. CDR1 and CDR2 (germline): LGHNA, YSLEER. The CDR3 here is CASSQEPSKSGYTF. The CDR3 DNA sequence: TGCGCCAGCAGCCAAGAACCCTCAAAGAGTGGCTACACCTTC.

This CDR3 is CASSSQTRAEQFF. CDR3 DNA: TGTGCCAGCAGCTCCCAAACTAGAGCCGAGCAGTTCTTC. J is TRBJ2-1 and V is TRBV7-3; possibly TRBD2 for D (5 bases). CDR1 is SGHTA and CDR2 is FQGTGA in the germline V gene. Trimming took 4 bases from V and 10 from J, leaving 14 bases between them. This CDR3 has 13 residues.

CDR3 residues: CASSTGTGVYGYTF. CDR3 DNA: TGTGCCAGCAGTACCGGGACAGGCGTTTATGGCTACACCTTC. The J gene is TRBJ1-2, the V gene TRBV6-1, with TRBD1 identical over 8 bases. The CDR3 runs 14 residues. Germline V gene sequence: CDR1 MNHNS, CDR2 SASEGT. J gave up 5 bases and V 5 bases, and 7 bases lay outside the gene matches.

The V and J genes are TRBV30 and TRBJ2-3; D might be TRBD2 (5 bases). V was trimmed by 1 base and J by 3 bases, leaving 8 bases between them. Germline V gene sequence: CDR1 GTSNPN, CDR2 SVGIG (reference sequence). This CDR3 has 13 amino acids. The CDR3 spells CAWSDGVTDTQYF. The CDR3 coding sequence is TGTGCCTGGAGTGACGGGGTAACAGATACGCAGTATTTT.

This chain connects TRBV4-3 to TRBJ2-4; D not certain. The CDR3 loop spans 15 amino acids. CDR1 is LGHNA and CDR2 is YSLEER in the germline V gene. Trimming cost V 0 bases and J 0 bases, with 6 bases left between them. For the CDR3, the DNA is TGCGCCAGCAGCCAAGATCGTTTAGCCAAAAACATTCAGTACTTC. Residues: CASSQDRLAKNIQYF.

V and J are TRBV28 and TRBJ2-7, with D possibly TRBD1 on 6 matching bases. V was cut by 4 bases and J by 9 bases, with 13 bases left in between. Germline CDR1 reads MDHEN; CDR2 reads SYDVKM. CDR3 size: 12 residues. CDR3 coding DNA: TGTGCCAGCAGTTCAGGGGCCTCGGGGCAGTACGTC. This encodes CASSSGASGQYV.